This entry is about one TCR beta chain. This CDR3 has 15 amino acids. V was pared by 5 bases and J by 4 bases, with 8 bases of the junction left unmatched. Looked up from germline, CDR1 is SGHTA and CDR2 is FQGTGA. The data derive from a study of T cell changes during pregnancy in multiple sclerosis. Only in-frame clones appear in the TCRdb table, and some are missing; sequencing was by immunoSEQ multiplex PCR. The profile covers tens of thousands of clones, with around 93% appearing a single time and roughly 2.3% taken by the ten largest. The specimen was peripheral blood, collected in the first trimester of pregnancy. The rearrangement joins TRBV7-3 to TRBJ2-5; 9 nucleotides match TRBD1. This sequence was found in a female donor with multiple sclerosis, enrolled in a pregnancy study. The CDR3 spells CASSPGQGKGETQYF. The DNA for the CDR3 is TGTGCCAGCAGCCCCGGACAGGGGAAGGGAGAGACCCAGTACTTC.